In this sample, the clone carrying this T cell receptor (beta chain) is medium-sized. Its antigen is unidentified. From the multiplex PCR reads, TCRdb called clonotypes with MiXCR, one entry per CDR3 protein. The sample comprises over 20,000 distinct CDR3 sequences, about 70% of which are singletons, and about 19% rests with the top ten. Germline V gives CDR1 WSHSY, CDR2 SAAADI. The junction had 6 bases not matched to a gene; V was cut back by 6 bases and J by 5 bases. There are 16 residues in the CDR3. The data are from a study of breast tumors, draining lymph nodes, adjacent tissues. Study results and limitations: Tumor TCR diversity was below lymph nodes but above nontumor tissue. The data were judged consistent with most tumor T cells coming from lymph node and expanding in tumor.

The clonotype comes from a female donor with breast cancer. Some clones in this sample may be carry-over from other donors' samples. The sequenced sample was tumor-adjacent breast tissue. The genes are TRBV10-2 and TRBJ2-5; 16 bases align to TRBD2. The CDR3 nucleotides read TGCGCCAGCAGCGGGACTAGCGGGAGGGTCCGGGAGACCCAGTACTTC. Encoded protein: CASSGTSGRVRETQYF.